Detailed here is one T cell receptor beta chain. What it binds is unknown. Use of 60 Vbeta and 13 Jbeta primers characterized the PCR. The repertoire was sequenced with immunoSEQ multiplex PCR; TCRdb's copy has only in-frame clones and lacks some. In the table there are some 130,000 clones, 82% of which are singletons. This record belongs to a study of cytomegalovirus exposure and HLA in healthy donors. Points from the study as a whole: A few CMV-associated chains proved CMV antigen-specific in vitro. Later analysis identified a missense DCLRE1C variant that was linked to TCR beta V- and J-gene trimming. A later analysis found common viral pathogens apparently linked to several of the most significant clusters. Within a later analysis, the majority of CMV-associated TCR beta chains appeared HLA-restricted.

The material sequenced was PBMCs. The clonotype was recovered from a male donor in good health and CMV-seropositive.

CDR3 in DNA: TGTGCCAGCAGTTTAGAATCAGAGACTTTCTACAATGAGCAGTTCTTC. Protein: CASSLESETFYNEQFF. The gene calls are TRBV27 and TRBJ2-1; D is unclear. CDR1 and CDR2 (germline): MNHEY, SMNVEV (reference sequence). V was shortened by 2 bases and J by 3 bases, with 14 bases between the two germline ends. This CDR3 has 16 residues.